Presented here are 9 T cell receptor beta chains from one specimen sequenced in a study of blood T cell repertoires in COVID-19. Clones were sequenced by immunoSEQ multiplex PCR, and TCRdb holds only the in-frame ones, with some missing. This table holds some 460,000 clones, approximately 90% found once. The source material was PBMCs or T cells enriched from blood (not recorded which). These receptors were collected from a young woman who had recovered from COVID-19.

This chain uses TRBV6-6 with TRBJ1-6, with D hard to call. Germline CDR1 reads MNHNY; CDR2 reads SVGAGI (reference sequence). Trimming removed 11 bases at V and 16 bases at J, with 27 bases between. This CDR3 has 14 residues. This chain's CDR3 is CAHGPRPLIERLHF. CDR3 DNA sequence: TGTGCCCATGGCCCCCGACCTTTAATTGAGAGGCTCCACTTT.

V usage is TRBV27 and J usage is TRBJ2-7; 8 bases are a match to TRBD1. Germline V CDR1 and CDR2: MNHEY, SMNVEV (reference sequence). V lost 4 bases to trimming and J lost 3 bases; unmatched junction nucleotides: 11. The CDR3 covers 16 residues. The CDR3 DNA is TGTGCCAGCAGTTGGGTGACAGGGGATGGTTTCTACGAGCAGTACTTC. It is translated as CASSWVTGDGFYEQYF.

This clone appeared once. The chain links TRBV24-1 to TRBJ1-2; 9 positions match TRBD1. CDR3 length: 15 amino acids. V trimming: 1 base; J trimming: 2 bases; junction bases outside the gene matches: 1. Germline CDR1 reads KGHDR; CDR2 reads SFDVKD. The CDR3 DNA reads as TGTGCCACCAGTGATTTAGGACAGGGGAACTATGGCTACACCTTC. This gives the protein CATSDLGQGNYGYTF.

The rearrangement joins TRBV28 to TRBJ2-1, with 11 bases identical to TRBD2. CDR3 length equals 16 residues. Germline V CDR1 and CDR2: MDHEN, SYDVKM. J lost 6 bases, V lost 3 bases, and 7 bases had no gene match. DNA for the CDR3: TGTGCCAGCAGTTTCGCCTTAGCGGGGGGGCGCAATGAGCAGTTCTTC. It specifies CASSFALAGGRNEQFF. The full variable domain, its missing parts supplied by reference TRBV28 and TRBJ2-1, is DVKVTQSSRYLVKRTGEKVFLECVQDMDHENMFWYRQDPGLGLRLIYFSYDVKMKEKGDIPEGYSVSREKKERFSLILESASTNQTSMYLCASSFALAGGRNEQFFGPGTRLTVL.

Comments on this clone: The sample contains more than one DNA sequence encoding this CDR3. The V call is TRBV12-3 or TRBV12-4, the J call TRBJ2-7; D is unresolved. This CDR3 region has 13 residues. V lost 6 bases and J lost 1, with 10 bases in between. CDR3 loop: CASSLTGSYEQYF. In DNA form, the CDR3 reads TGTGCCAGCAGCCTGACGGGTTCCTACGAGCAGTACTTC.

This chain connects TRBV5-1 to TRBJ2-3; weak D call: TRBD2 (5 bases). Trimming removed 4 bases from V and 6 bases from J, with 18 bases in between. The CDR3 is 15 residues long. Germline V gives CDR1 SGHRS, CDR2 YFSETQ. The CDR3 spells CASSGGFSLGDTQYF. The DNA for the CDR3 is TGCGCCAGCAGCGGCGGGTTTTCTTTGGGTGATACGCAGTATTTT.

The rearrangement joins TRBV11-2 to TRBJ1-1, with 9 bases matching TRBD1. Germline V CDR1 and CDR2: SGHAT, FQNNGV. Trimming removed 1 base from V and 6 bases from J; junction bases left unmatched: 15. The CDR3 has 18 residues. The CDR3 DNA reads as TGTGCCAGCAGCTTAGTACCGGGACAGGGCGGGGTAGAGGCTGAAGCTTTCTTT. It is translated as CASSLVPGQGGVEAEAFF.

The chain recombines TRBV6-5 with TRBJ1-2, with D possibly TRBD1 on 6 matching bases. This CDR3 contains 12 residues. Germline CDR1 reads MNHEY; CDR2 reads SVGAGI. Trimming removed 4 bases at V and 11 bases at J, with 14 bases between. The CDR3 reads CASSSIGQRYTF. The CDR3 bases are TGTGCCAGCAGTTCCATCGGACAGAGGTACACCTTC.

This clone was observed a few times. The rearrangement joins TRBV2 to TRBJ1-5; no reliable D call. Trimming took off 8 bases at V and 4 bases at J, with 15 bases between the two ends. CDR1 is SNHLY and CDR2 is FYNNEI in the germline V gene. This CDR3 is built from 14 residues. The CDR3 protein is CASDRYSGNQPQHF. The CDR3 region has the DNA TGTGCCAGCGATCGCTACTCCGGGAATCAGCCCCAGCATTTT.